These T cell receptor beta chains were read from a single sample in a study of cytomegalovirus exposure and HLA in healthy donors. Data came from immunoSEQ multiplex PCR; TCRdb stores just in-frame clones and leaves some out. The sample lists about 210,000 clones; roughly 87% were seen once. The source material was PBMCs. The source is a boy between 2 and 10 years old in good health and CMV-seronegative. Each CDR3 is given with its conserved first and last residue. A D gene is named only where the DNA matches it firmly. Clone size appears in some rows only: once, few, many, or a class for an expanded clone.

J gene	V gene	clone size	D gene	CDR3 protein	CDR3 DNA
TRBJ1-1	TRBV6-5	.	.	CASTQTWRNTEAFF	TGTGCCAGCACCCAAACGTGGAGGAACACTGAAGCTTTCTTT
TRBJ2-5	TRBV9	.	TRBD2	CASSVMWGGYQETQYF	TGTGCCAGCAGCGTCATGTGGGGGGGGTACCAAGAGACCCAGTACTTC
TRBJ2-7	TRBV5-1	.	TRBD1	CASSYWAGTGVYEQYF	TGCGCCAGCAGCTATTGGGCCGGGACAGGGGTTTACGAGCAGTACTTC
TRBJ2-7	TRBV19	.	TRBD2	CASSFNPAGLAGDYEQYF	TGTGCCAGTAGTTTCAACCCCGCGGGACTAGCGGGAGACTACGAGCAGTACTTC
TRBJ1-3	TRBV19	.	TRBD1	CASSTGGLYGNTIYF	TGTGCCAGTAGTACAGGGGGCCTTTATGGAAACACCATATATTTT
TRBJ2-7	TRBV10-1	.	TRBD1	CASSESGTGWYEQYF	TGCGCCAGCAGTGAGTCGGGGACAGGGTGGTACGAGCAGTACTTC
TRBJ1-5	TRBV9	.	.	CASSLGLSSNQPQHF	TGTGCCAGCAGCCTGGGCCTATCTAGCAATCAGCCCCAGCATTTT
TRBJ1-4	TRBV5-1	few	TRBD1	CASSLIQGDEKLFF	TGCGCCAGCAGTTTGATACAGGGGGATGAAAAACTGTTTTTT
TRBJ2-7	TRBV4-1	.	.	CASSLAGSSYEQYF	TGCGCCAGCAGCCTTGCCGGGAGCTCCTACGAGCAGTACTTC
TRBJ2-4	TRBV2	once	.	CASTYPLVLGGIQYF	TGTGCCAGCACTTACCCCCTAGTTTTAGGGGGCATTCAGTACTTC
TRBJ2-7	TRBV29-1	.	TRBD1	CSVEFDREYEQYF	TGCAGCGTTGAATTTGACAGGGAGTACGAGCAGTACTTC
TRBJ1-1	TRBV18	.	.	CASSPILDTEAFF	TGTGCCAGCTCACCGATTTTAGACACTGAAGCTTTCTTT
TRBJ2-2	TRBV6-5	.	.	CASSYSISVNTGELFF	TGTGCCAGCAGTTACTCAATCTCAGTTAACACCGGGGAGCTGTTTTTT
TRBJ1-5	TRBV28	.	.	CASSFTGVSRQPQHF	TGTGCCAGCAGTTTCACGGGGGTGAGCAGGCAGCCCCAGCATTTT
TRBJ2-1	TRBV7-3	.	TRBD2	CASSPGLAEYNEQFF	TGTGCCAGCAGCCCGGGACTAGCGGAATACAATGAGCAGTTCTTC
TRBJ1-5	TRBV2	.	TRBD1	CASTPFRDRVLSNQPQHF	TGTGCCAGCACCCCGTTTCGAGACAGGGTGCTGAGCAATCAGCCCCAGCATTTT
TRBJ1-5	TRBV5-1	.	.	CASSLTGQSNQPQHF	TGCGCCAGCAGCTTGACCGGACAGAGCAATCAGCCCCAGCATTTT
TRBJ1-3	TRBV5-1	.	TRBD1	CASSPATGRSGNTIYF	TGCGCCAGCAGCCCGGCGACAGGGCGCTCTGGAAACACCATATATTTT
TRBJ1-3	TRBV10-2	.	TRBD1	CASTPDRGSGNTIYF	TGCGCCAGCACCCCCGACAGGGGATCTGGAAACACCATATATTTT
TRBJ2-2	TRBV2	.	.	CASSDLWSGVTGELFF	TGTGCCAGCAGTGATTTGTGGTCCGGGGTTACCGGGGAGCTGTTTTTT
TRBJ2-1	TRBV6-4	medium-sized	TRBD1	CASSEGTGGNEQFF	TGTGCCAGCAGTGAGGGGACAGGGGGCAATGAGCAGTTCTTC
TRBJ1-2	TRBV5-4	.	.	CASSLVATNYGYTF	TGTGCCAGCAGCTTGGTGGCAACTAACTATGGCTACACCTTC
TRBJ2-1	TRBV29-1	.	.	CSVEGQGSRNEQFF	TGCAGCGTTGAGGGCCAGGGGTCACGGAATGAGCAGTTCTTC
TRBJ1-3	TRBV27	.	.	CASTDAPGKAGNTIYF	TGTGCCAGCACTGATGCGCCAGGGAAAGCTGGAAACACCATATATTTT
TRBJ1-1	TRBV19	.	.	CASSIGGQINTEAFF	TGTGCCAGTAGTATAGGTGGCCAGATCAACACTGAAGCTTTCTTT
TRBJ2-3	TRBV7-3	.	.	CASSPRPTSTDTQYF	TGTGCCAGCAGCCCTAGACCTACTAGCACAGATACGCAGTATTTT
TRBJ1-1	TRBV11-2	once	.	CASSPRTEAEAFF	TGTGCCAGCAGCCCGAGGACAGAAGCTGAAGCTTTCTTT
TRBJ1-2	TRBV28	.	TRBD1	CASSASDRGLYGYTF	TGTGCCAGCAGTGCCTCGGACAGGGGACTCTATGGCTACACCTTC
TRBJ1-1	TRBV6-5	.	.	CASSYSNSLGGTEAFF	TGTGCCAGCAGTTACTCGAATAGTTTAGGGGGAACTGAAGCTTTCTTT
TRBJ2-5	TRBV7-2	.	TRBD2	CASSPGTSGRALINTQYF	TGTGCCAGCAGCCCCGGGACTAGCGGGAGGGCCTTAATTAATACCCAGTACTTC
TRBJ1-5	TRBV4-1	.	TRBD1	CASSQVGGQSNQPQHF	TGCGCCAGCAGCCAAGTCGGGGGACAGAGCAATCAGCCCCAGCATTTT